The 12 T cell receptor beta chains given below trace back to one sample, sequenced in a study of blood T cell repertoires in COVID-19. The protocol was immunoSEQ multiplex PCR, while the TCRdb copy is restricted to in-frame clones and leaves out a portion. The repertoire includes about 300,000 clones, 70% to 90% of them detected once, and roughly 6% sits in the top ten. Sequencing was performed on peripheral blood. The receptors stem from a woman between 50 and 59 years old with COVID-19, enrolled during active disease.

V is TRBV6-5 and J is TRBJ1-4; 8 bases map to TRBD1. CDR3 length: 13 amino acids. The V segment lost 6 bases and the J segment 6 bases; nucleotides outside the gene matches: 3. Germline-derived CDR1 and CDR2 are MNHEY and SVGAGI. CDR3 sequence reads: CASSQDRDEKLFF. The CDR3 coding sequence is TGTGCCAGCAGCCAGGACAGGGATGAAAAACTGTTTTTT.

V is TRBV19 and J is TRBJ2-1; TRBD2 matches 7 bases. The CDR3 is made up of 20 amino acids. The trim removed 9 bases at V and 0 bases at J, leaving 23 bases unmatched. Per the germline V gene, CDR1 is LNHDA and CDR2 is SQIVND (reference sequence). CDR3 in amino acids: CASTGRGGKIRVSSYNEQFF. CDR3 bases: TGTGCCAGCACGGGGAGGGGAGGTAAAATTAGGGTAAGCTCCTACAATGAGCAGTTCTTC.

This chain connects TRBV6-5 to TRBJ2-7, with D unresolved. The ends were cut back, 5 bases at V and 3 bases at J, with 8 bases in the middle. This CDR3 is 12 amino acids long. Germline loops: CDR1 MNHEY, CDR2 SVGAGI. This CDR3 reads CASSPPYYEQYF. The DNA for the CDR3 is TGTGCCAGCAGTCCCCCTTACTACGAGCAGTACTTC.

This clone was counted only a few times. This chain joins TRBV7-3 and TRBJ2-2; 7 bases line up with TRBD1. Trimming at V came to 5 bases and at J to 6 bases, leaving 3 bases not matched to a gene. CDR3 size: 13 residues. Germline V gives CDR1 SGHTA, CDR2 FQGTGA. DNA of the CDR3: TGTGCCAGCAGCCTTCAGGGGGCCGGGGAGCTGTTTTTT. Translating gives CASSLQGAGELFF.

The chain uses TRBV5-1 and TRBJ1-1; D remains unclear. With 0 bases removed from V and 3 bases from J, the gap between germline ends came to 12 bases. Germline CDR1 SGHRS, CDR2 YFSETQ. The CDR3 is 15 amino acids. CDR3 residues: CASSLGGSGDTEAFF. In nucleotides, the CDR3 is TGCGCCAGCAGCTTGGGCGGAAGTGGAGACACTGAAGCTTTCTTT.

A single count supports this clone. The gene calls are TRBV19 and TRBJ1-5, with 9 bases lining up with TRBD1. The CDR3 is 15 amino acids. CDR1 and CDR2 (germline): LNHDA, SQIVND (reference sequence). The V segment lost 5 bases and the J segment 2 bases; nucleotides outside the gene matches: 4. The DNA of the CDR3 is TGTGCCAGTAGTCGAAGACAGGGGGGCAATCAGCCCCAGCATTTT. Its translation: CASSRRQGGNQPQHF.

The J gene is TRBJ2-7, the V gene TRBV6-6; 9 bases fit TRBD2. Germline CDR1 MNHNY, CDR2 SVGAGI (reference sequence). This CDR3 spans 14 amino acids. V lost 3 bases and J lost 4; bases outside the gene matches: 4. CDR3 loop: CASSYRGLAYEQYF. CDR3 DNA sequence: TGTGCCAGCAGTTATAGGGGACTAGCTTACGAGCAGTACTTC.

Written as DNA, the CDR3 is TGTGCCAGCAGCATCCTAGCCGGGACTAGCGGGACCAATGAGCAGTTCTTC. It codes for CASSILAGTSGTNEQFF. This sequence joins TRBV3-1 (or the pseudogene TRBV3-2) and TRBJ2-1; 13 bases map to TRBD2. This CDR3 is 17 amino acids long. Germline V gene data show CDR1 as LGHDT and CDR2 as YNNKEL (reference sequence). Germline trimming cut 5 bases from V and 6 bases from J; bases unmatched to any gene: 10.

A remark on this clone: The sample holds other DNA sequences that translate to the same CDR3. V is TRBV27 and J is TRBJ2-7, with TRBD2 matching 9 bases. The CDR3 loop spans 13 amino acids. Trimming removed 6 bases from V and 4 bases from J; junction bases left unmatched: 4. Germline-derived CDR1 and CDR2 are MNHEY and SMNVEV (reference sequence). This chain's CDR3 is CASSLSGSYEQYF. As DNA, the CDR3 is TGTGCCAGCAGCCTTAGCGGGAGTTACGAGCAGTACTTC.

This rearrangement joins TRBV2 to TRBJ1-3; D unclear. The CDR3 has 14 amino acids. Per the germline V gene, CDR1 is SNHLY and CDR2 is FYNNEI. Trimming took 6 bases from V and 0 from J, leaving 9 bases between them. CDR3 sequence reads: CASRGSLSGNTIYF. Written as DNA, the CDR3 is TGTGCCAGCAGGGGCAGCCTCTCTGGAAACACCATATATTTT.

This clone came up many times. The rearrangement joins TRBV20-1 to TRBJ2-7; the D is unclear. CDR3 size: 11 residues. The germline V and J ends were trimmed by 4 bases and 4 bases, with 8 bases remaining between them. Germline loops: CDR1 DFQATT, CDR2 SNEGSKA (reference sequence). The DNA of the CDR3 is TGCAGTGCTACTATCGAGTACGAGCAGTACTTC. Encoded protein: CSATIEYEQYF.

This sequence joins TRBV6-4 and TRBJ1-1; D not resolved. Between the trimmed V and J ends, which lost 5 bases and 0 bases, there was a span of 7 bases. Germline V gives CDR1 MRHNA, CDR2 SNTAGT. The CDR3 sequence is 13 residues long. Here the CDR3 DNA reads TGTGCCAGCAGTCTCGGGTTGAACACTGAAGCTTTCTTT. Its translation is CASSLGLNTEAFF.